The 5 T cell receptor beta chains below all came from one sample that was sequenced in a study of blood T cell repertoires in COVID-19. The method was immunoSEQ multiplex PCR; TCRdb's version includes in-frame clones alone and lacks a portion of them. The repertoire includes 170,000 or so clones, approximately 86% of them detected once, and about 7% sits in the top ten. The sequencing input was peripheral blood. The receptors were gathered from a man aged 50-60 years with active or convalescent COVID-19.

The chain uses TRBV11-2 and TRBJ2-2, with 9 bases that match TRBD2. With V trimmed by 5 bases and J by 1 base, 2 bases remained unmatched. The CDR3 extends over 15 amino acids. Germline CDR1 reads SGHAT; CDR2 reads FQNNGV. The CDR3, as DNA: TGTGCCAGCAGCAAAGCGGGGGGGAACACCGGGGAGCTGTTTTTT. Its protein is CASSKAGGNTGELFF.

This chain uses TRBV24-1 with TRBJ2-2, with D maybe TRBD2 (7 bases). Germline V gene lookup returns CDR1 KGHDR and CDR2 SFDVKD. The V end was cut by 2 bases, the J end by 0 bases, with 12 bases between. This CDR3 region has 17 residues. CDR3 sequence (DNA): TGTGCCACCAGTGATTCCTGGGGGGGCGCGAACACCGGGGAGCTGTTTTTT. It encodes CATSDSWGGANTGELFF.

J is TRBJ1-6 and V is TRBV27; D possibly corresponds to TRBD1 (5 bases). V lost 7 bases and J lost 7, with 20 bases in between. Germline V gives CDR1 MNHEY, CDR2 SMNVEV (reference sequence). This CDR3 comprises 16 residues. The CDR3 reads CASTPNWGGTNSPLHF. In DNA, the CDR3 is TGTGCCAGCACCCCTAACTGGGGGGGTACCAATTCACCCCTCCACTTT.

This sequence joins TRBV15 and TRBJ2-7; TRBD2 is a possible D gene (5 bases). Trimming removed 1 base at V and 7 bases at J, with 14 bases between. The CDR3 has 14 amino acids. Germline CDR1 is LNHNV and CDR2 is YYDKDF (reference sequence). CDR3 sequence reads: CATSRGDWSGEQYF. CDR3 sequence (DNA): TGTGCCACCAGCAGAGGAGACTGGTCGGGGGAGCAGTACTTC.

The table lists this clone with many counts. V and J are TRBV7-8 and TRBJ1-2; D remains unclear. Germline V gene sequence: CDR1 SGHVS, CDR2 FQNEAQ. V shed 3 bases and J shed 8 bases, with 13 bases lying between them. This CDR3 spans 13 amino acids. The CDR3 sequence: CASSFLTSTGYTF. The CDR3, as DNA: TGTGCCAGCAGCTTTCTGACATCGACGGGCTACACCTTC.